This T cell receptor (beta chain) was sequenced for a study of T-cell memory formation after mild COVID-19 (dated by TCRdb to about 2021). A note on the overall study: Most TCR sequence clusters were specific to one of the two donors. In a couple of donors, T-cell clones that expanded and contracted after mild COVID-19 were tracked by sequencing TCRalpha and TCRbeta repertoires over time. Two young, previously healthy adult volunteers made up the cohort, one male and one female. The paper's findings and limits, for the study overall: Contracting CD4+ clones turned up mainly in the CM and EM memory subsets, whereas EMRA was where CD8+ clones were enriched. Some responding clones were found in pre-infection memory, which suggests that pre-existing cross-reactive memory T cells took part in the SARS-CoV-2 response. SARS-CoV-2 specificity of the second-wave clones peaking on day 37 was not confirmed. The study included only a couple of mild cases, and larger cohorts that include severe cases with pre-infection samples were judged to be necessary. Clones contracting from day 15 to 85 had balanced CD4/CD8 phenotypes, while a second wave expanding from day 15 to 37 was biased towards CD4+.

The cysteine opens and the phenylalanine closes a CDR3 of 14 amino acids. The sequence is cut down to CDR3 DNA, 42 bases in frame from base 1. In the germline V gene (reference sequence), CDR1 corresponds to DFQATT and CDR2 to SNEGSKA. V is reduced by 0 bases and J by 4 bases, leaving a spacing of 7 bases between them. TCRdb shows the sequencer as Illumina NovaSeq 6000. TCRalpha and TCRbeta cDNA libraries were constructed by 5'RACE with constant-segment primers, with sample barcodes and unique molecular identifiers being introduced. RNA was extracted from every sample with Trizol reagent. The libraries were amplified in two PCR steps, and the second step added a second sample barcode and Illumina TruSeq adapters. The libraries were sequenced on an Illumina NovaSeq using 2 x 150 bp paired-end reads. On the study's bioinformatics: With migec v1.2.7, reads were demultiplexed and then collapsed into UMI-guided consensus sequences. Using mixcr v2.1.11, UMI consensuses were aligned to TRA and TRB V and J templates and then assembled into clonotypes. Clonotypes were classified as expanded or contracted when called significant by both edgeR and NoisET, with noise models trained on biological replicates. edgeR calls used a false discovery rate-adjusted p below 0.01 and a log2 fold-change threshold of 1. PCA with hierarchical clustering of max-normalized trajectories of the 1000 most abundant clonotypes was used as exploratory dynamics analysis. Separately sequenced CD4+ and CD8+ repertoires were used to assign the CD4 or CD8 phenotype of responding clones. TCRdb cleaned the public reads at Q25 with fastp, built clones with MiXCR and kept in-frame beta chains. For every CDR3 protein sequence, its rows merge into one entry that carries the most common genes and DNA. TCRdb, not the original authors, processed these V and J calls. This sample gives about 360,000 distinct CDR3 sequences in total; roughly an eighth of them show up just once. The biggest ten clones account for under 25% of the sample.

Ficoll-Paque density gradient centrifugation was used to isolate PBMCs. This clonotype showed up just a few times. What this receptor recognizes is not known. No qualities accompany the bases; no much larger clone lies one base away. Sequenced: PBMCs or a T cell subset sorted from them (not recorded which). This TCR derives from a young man who had mild COVID-19 (a few samples of this study predate the infection). The sample titles of this study are shuffled in the database, so cell type and time point are left out; the donor was told from shared clones. The rearrangement joined TRBV20-1 to TRBJ1-6; the D gene cannot be named for sure. The CDR3 reads as follows: CSARDPIYNSPLHF. The DNA reads TGCAGTGCTAGAGATCCGATTTATAATTCACCCCTCCACTTT.